The 26 T cell receptor beta chains below were found in one sample sequenced in a study of blood T cell repertoires in COVID-19. Profiled with immunoSEQ multiplex PCR; TCRdb holds only in-frame clones, not every one. Found here are fewer than 250,000 clones, roughly 84% of them singletons; the top ten hold about a fifth. Sequenced sample: peripheral blood. The receptors were sampled from a human donor in a cohort sampled during active COVID-19.

The chain recombines TRBV4-1 with TRBJ2-3, with TRBD2 matching over 7 bases. Trimming at V came to 0 bases and at J to 1 base, leaving 1 base not matched to a gene. Germline loops: CDR1 MGHRA, CDR2 YSYEKL. This CDR3 comprises 15 residues. CDR3 nucleotides: TGCGCCAGCAGCCAAGAGGCGGGGGGCACAGATACGCAGTATTTT. Translated: CASSQEAGGTDTQYF.

The genes are TRBV5-1 and TRBJ2-3, with D unclear. Germline assignment: CDR1 SGHRS and CDR2 YFSETQ. CDR3 size: 15 residues. Trimming left V 0 bases short and J 3 bases short, with 11 bases between. In DNA, the CDR3 is TGCGCCAGCAGCTTGGGGTCTAGTTCGACAGATACGCAGTATTTT. It is translated as CASSLGSSSTDTQYF. Full variable domain (remainder filled in from reference TRBV5-1 and TRBJ2-3): KAGVTQTPRYLIKTRGQQVTLSCSPISGHRSVSWYQQTPGQGLQFLFEYFSETQRNKGNFPGRFSGRQFSNSRSEMNVSTLELGDSALYLCASSLGSSSTDTQYFGPGTRLTVL.

In the case of this clone: The junction shows a germline mismatch at one end, possibly a read error. This chain uses TRBV7-2 with TRBJ2-1, with a weak D call TRBD1 (6 bases). Per the germline V gene, CDR1 is SGHTA and CDR2 is FQGNSA. This CDR3 has 13 amino acids. The CDR3 reads CASSTNRESRMIF. The CDR3 DNA is TGTGCCAGCAGTACTAACAGGGAGTCGCGCATGATCTTC.

This clone was seen more than once but under ten times. The chain combines TRBV13 with TRBJ2-3, with 7 bases lining up with TRBD1. Germline V gives CDR1 PRHDT, CDR2 FYEKMQ (reference sequence). The trim removed 8 bases at V and 0 bases at J, leaving 5 bases unmatched. This CDR3 is 14 amino acids long. Here the CDR3 reads CASGDRASTDTQYF. In nucleotides, the CDR3 is TGTGCCAGCGGGGACAGAGCTAGCACAGATACGCAGTATTTT.

In DNA form, the CDR3 reads TGTGCCAGCAGTTACTCGAGCGGGCATGGAAACACCATATATTTT. Encoded protein: CASSYSSGHGNTIYF. This chain uses TRBV6-5 with TRBJ1-3; D is unclear. Per germline, CDR1 MNHEY and CDR2 SVGAGI. The CDR3 sequence is 15 residues long. V gave up 0 bases and J gave up 3 bases, with 9 bases separating them.

The chain employs TRBV6-1 and TRBJ2-1; 11 bases line up with TRBD2. The junction had 4 bases not matched to a gene; V was cut back by 4 bases and J by 2 bases. The CDR3 has 16 amino acids. Per germline, CDR1 MNHNS and CDR2 SASEGT. In DNA form, the CDR3 reads TGTGCCAGCAGTGCAAGACTAGCGGGGACCTACAATGAGCAGTTCTTC. Protein product: CASSARLAGTYNEQFF.

The rearrangement links TRBV6-4 to TRBJ2-2, with 8 bases aligning to TRBD1. Germline trimming cut 4 bases from V and 7 bases from J; bases unmatched to any gene: 2. From germline, CDR1 is MRHNA and CDR2 SNTAGT. The CDR3 consists of 13 residues. The CDR3 region has the DNA TGTGCCAGCAGTGCGGACAGGGTCGGGGAGCTGTTTTTT. Protein product: CASSADRVGELFF.

In this sample, this clone turned up once. V and J are TRBV2 and TRBJ1-2; possible D gene TRBD1, 5 bases. In germline, CDR1 is SNHLY, CDR2 FYNNEI. The CDR3 length is 11 residues. Trimming pared 6 bases from V and 8 bases from J, leaving 10 bases between. The CDR3 sequence is CASSRQYGYTF. For the CDR3, the DNA is TGTGCCAGCAGCAGACAGTACGGCTACACCTTC.

This chain joins TRBV7-3 and TRBJ2-2; D might be TRBD1 (6 bases). Germline CDR1 SGHTA, CDR2 FQGTGA. The CDR3 has 15 amino acids. With 5 bases removed from V and 1 base from J, the gap between germline ends came to 11 bases. This CDR3 reads CASSRQAENTGELFF. In DNA form, the CDR3 reads TGTGCCAGCAGCCGACAGGCCGAGAACACCGGGGAGCTGTTTTTT.

On this clone itself: The same CDR3 also results from other DNA sequences found in this sample. Written as DNA, the CDR3 is TGTGCCAGCTCACCGGGTCAGGAAGAGACCCAGTACTTC. Amino acids: CASSPGQEETQYF. The V and J genes are TRBV18 and TRBJ2-5; no definite D call. The CDR3 runs to 13 residues. Germline V gene data show CDR1 as KGHSH and CDR2 as LQKENI. V was shortened by 3 bases and J by 3 bases, with 8 bases between the two germline ends.

This clone appeared many times. V gene TRBV6-4 combines with J gene TRBJ1-5; D gene ambiguous. V was shortened by 3 bases and J by 2 bases, with 8 bases between the two germline ends. Looked up from germline, CDR1 is MRHNA and CDR2 is SNTAGT. The CDR3 runs 14 residues. CDR3 amino acids: CASSERGGNQPQHF. DNA for the CDR3: TGTGCCAGCAGTGAACGGGGTGGCAATCAGCCCCAGCATTTT.

The chain employs TRBV19 and TRBJ2-5, with 10 bases identical to TRBD2. With V trimmed by 7 bases and J by 4 bases, 12 bases remained unmatched. The V gene's germline CDR1 is LNHDA and CDR2 SQIVND (reference sequence). CDR3 length equals 16 residues. This CDR3 is CASKSQASGSGETQYF. The CDR3 DNA follows: TGTGCCAGTAAGTCCCAGGCTAGCGGGAGTGGAGAGACCCAGTACTTC.

The sample holds a few counts of this clone. V usage is TRBV6-5 and J usage is TRBJ1-1, with D possibly TRBD1 on 6 matching bases. V dropped 7 bases and J dropped 5 bases, with 8 bases sitting between them. This CDR3 has 11 residues. Germline CDR1 MNHEY, CDR2 SVGAGI. The CDR3 region is CASKRGTEAFF. As DNA, the CDR3 is TGTGCCAGCAAGAGGGGGACTGAAGCTTTCTTT.

This clone has a count of ten or more. The CDR3 DNA reads as TGTGCCAGCAGTTATGGGGCAGGGGGCTCCTACGAGCAGTACGTC. Amino acids: CASSYGAGGSYEQYV. The chain employs TRBV27 and TRBJ2-7, with 7 bases aligning to TRBD1. After removal of 4 bases from V and 0 bases from J, the junction contained 6 bases not matched to a gene. CDR3 length: 15 amino acids. The germline V gene has CDR1 MNHEY and CDR2 SMNVEV (reference sequence).

The V call is TRBV7-9, the J call TRBJ1-3; D uncertain. The CDR3 sequence is 17 residues long. The V end was cut by 5 bases, the J end by 0 bases, with 17 bases between. Germline CDR1 is SEHNR and CDR2 is FQNEAQ (reference sequence). Written as DNA, the CDR3 is TGTGCCAGCAGCCCGATATTTGCCGGTAGCTCTGGAAACACCATATATTTT. It specifies CASSPIFAGSSGNTIYF.

The chain recombines TRBV3-1 (or the pseudogene TRBV3-2) with TRBJ1-2, with D possibly being TRBD1 (6 bases). Germline-derived CDR1 and CDR2 are LGHDT and YNNKEL (reference sequence). With 1 base removed from V and 8 bases from J, the gap between germline ends came to 11 bases. CDR3 length: 13 residues. CDR3: CASSQAGTLGYTF. The DNA of the CDR3 is TGTGCCAGCAGCCAAGCCGGGACATTAGGCTACACCTTC.

The chain joins TRBV27 to TRBJ2-1, with 8 positions matching TRBD2. Germline assignment: CDR1 MNHEY and CDR2 SMNVEV (reference sequence). V lost 5 bases to trimming and J lost 6 bases; unmatched junction nucleotides: 9. CDR3 length equals 15 residues. The CDR3 is CASSLTGLGINEQFF. In DNA form, the CDR3 reads TGTGCCAGCAGTCTAACGGGACTAGGTATCAATGAGCAGTTCTTC.

This chain joins TRBV24-1 and TRBJ2-3; maybe TRBD1 (6 bases). The V end was cut by 5 bases, the J end by 0 bases, with 11 bases between. The CDR3 is made up of 15 amino acids. Germline CDR1 is KGHDR and CDR2 is SFDVKD. CDR3 protein: CATSGPTGSTDTQYF. The DNA of the CDR3 is TGTGCCACCAGTGGACCGACAGGTAGCACAGATACGCAGTATTTT.

The gene calls are TRBV7-2 and TRBJ2-5; TRBD2 aligns across 8 bases. Germline values: CDR1 SGHTA, CDR2 FQGNSA. The trim removed 7 bases at V and 3 bases at J, leaving 7 bases unmatched. The CDR3 consists of 14 residues. The CDR3 reads CASTEAGVEETQYF. In DNA, the CDR3 is TGTGCCAGCACGGAAGCGGGAGTTGAAGAGACCCAGTACTTC.

The chain employs TRBV7-9 and TRBJ2-7; perhaps TRBD2 as D (7 bases). V lost 6 bases and J 2 bases, leaving 17 bases between the germline ends. Germline V CDR1 and CDR2: SEHNR, FQNEAQ (reference sequence). There are 15 residues in the CDR3. The CDR3 spells CASSPGGPGAYEQYF. The CDR3 nucleotides are TGTGCCAGCAGTCCCGGGGGGCCCGGGGCCTACGAGCAGTACTTC.

The genes are TRBV9 and TRBJ2-3, with D uncertain. The CDR3 loop spans 17 amino acids. V lost 0 bases and J lost 2, with 16 bases in between. The V gene's germline CDR1 is SGDLS and CDR2 YYNGEE. The CDR3 sequence: CASSVGLLSSPTDTQYF. CDR3 in DNA: TGTGCCAGCAGCGTAGGACTCCTTTCCTCCCCCACAGATACGCAGTATTTT.

This sequence joins TRBV5-5 and TRBJ2-1, with D possibly being TRBD2 (5 bases). CDR1 SGHKS and CDR2 YYEKEE come from the germline V gene (reference sequence). V gave up 2 bases and J gave up 4 bases, with 13 bases separating them. The CDR3 is 15 residues long. The CDR3 here is CASSFSPLVYNEQFF. CDR3 in DNA: TGTGCCAGCAGCTTCAGTCCACTAGTGTACAATGAGCAGTTCTTC.

The rearrangement joins TRBV5-1 to TRBJ2-3, with 10 nucleotides matching TRBD2. The CDR3 spans 16 residues. The V gene's germline CDR1 is SGHRS and CDR2 YFSETQ. Trimming removed 3 bases from V and 5 bases from J; junction bases left unmatched: 9. CDR3 bases: TGCGCCAGCAGCTCCATAAGCGGGGGGGCCGGAGATACGCAGTATTTT. Translation gives CASSSISGGAGDTQYF.

The V gene is TRBV15, the J gene TRBJ2-1, with 7 nucleotides matching TRBD2. V shed 5 bases, J shed 8 bases, and the junction held 6 bases outside the gene matches. The germline V gene has CDR1 LNHNV and CDR2 YYDKDF (reference sequence). The CDR3 runs 13 residues. CDR3 in DNA: TGTGCCACCAGCGGGGGGGGATCGGATGAGCAGTTCTTC. This gives the protein CATSGGGSDEQFF.

Of note for this clone: Mismatch with germline at one junction end may stem from a read error. The chain recombines TRBV20-1 with TRBJ1-2; D may be TRBD1 (6 bases). Germline loops: CDR1 DFQATT, CDR2 SNEGSKA (reference sequence). The CDR3 is 11 amino acids. CDR3 sequence: CSARDRLSYTF. CDR3 DNA: TGCAGTGCGAGAGACAGGTTGAGCTACACCTTC.

The chain links TRBV27 to TRBJ2-7; the match to TRBD2 covers 12 bases. The CDR3 is made up of 14 amino acids. V lost 5 bases to trimming and J lost 9 bases; unmatched junction nucleotides: 8. Germline loops: CDR1 MNHEY, CDR2 SMNVEV (reference sequence). For the CDR3, the DNA is TGTGCCAGCAGTAGATGGACTAGCGGGGCCGGGCAGTACGTC. Protein product: CASSRWTSGAGQYV.